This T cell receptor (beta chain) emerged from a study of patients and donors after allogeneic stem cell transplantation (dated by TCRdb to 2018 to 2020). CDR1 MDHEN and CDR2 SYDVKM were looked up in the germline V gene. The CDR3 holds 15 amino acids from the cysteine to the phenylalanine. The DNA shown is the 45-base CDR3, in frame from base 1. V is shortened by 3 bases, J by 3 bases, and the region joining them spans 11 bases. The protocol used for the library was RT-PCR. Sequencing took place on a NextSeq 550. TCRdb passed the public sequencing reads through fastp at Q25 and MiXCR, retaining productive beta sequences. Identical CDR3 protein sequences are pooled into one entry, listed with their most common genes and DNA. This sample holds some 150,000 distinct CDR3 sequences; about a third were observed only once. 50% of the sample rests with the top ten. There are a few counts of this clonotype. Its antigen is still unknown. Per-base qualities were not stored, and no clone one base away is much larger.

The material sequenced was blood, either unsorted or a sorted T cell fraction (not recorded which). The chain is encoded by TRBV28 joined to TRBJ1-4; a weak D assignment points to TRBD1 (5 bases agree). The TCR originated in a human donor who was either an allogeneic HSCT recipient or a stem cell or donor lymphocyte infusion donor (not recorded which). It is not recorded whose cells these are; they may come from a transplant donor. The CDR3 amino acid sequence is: CASSLKGPANEKLFF. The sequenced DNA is TGTGCCAGCAGTTTGAAGGGGCCCGCTAATGAAAAACTGTTTTTT.